This is a list of T cell receptor beta chains from one sample in a study of shared clonotypes between healthy human individuals. TCRdb keeps only in-frame clones here, not all; method: immunoSEQ multiplex PCR. The profile shows just over 2,000,000 clones, over 85% of them singletons. The sample comprised naive CD8+ T cells sorted from blood. These receptors were collected from a man between 18 and 29 years old in good health. CDR3s leave out the opening cysteine and the closing phenylalanine or tryptophan. The order of the fields is J gene, V gene, CDR3 protein.

J gene: TRBJ1-3; V gene: TRBV27; CDR3 protein: ASSPGTGGGNTIY
J gene: TRBJ2-7; V gene: TRBV10-2; CDR3 protein: ASSDLGQGGVEQY
J gene: TRBJ2-7; V gene: TRBV4-1; CDR3 protein: ASSQVVTGTYEQY
J gene: TRBJ2-7; V gene: TRBV5-1; CDR3 protein: ASSLAYQGYYEQY
J gene: TRBJ1-3; V gene: TRBV5-4; CDR3 protein: ASRLAPSGNTIY
J gene: TRBJ1-6; V gene: TRBV7-6; CDR3 protein: ASSETGGAYSPLH
J gene: TRBJ2-3; V gene: TRBV11-3; CDR3 protein: ASSLGVADTQY
J gene: TRBJ2-1; V gene: TRBV25-1; CDR3 protein: ASSQGSGMNEQF
J gene: TRBJ2-7; V gene: TRBV6-5; CDR3 protein: ASSYSWSTYEQY
J gene: TRBJ2-7; V gene: TRBV11-2; CDR3 protein: ASSSWTEEDYEQY
J gene: TRBJ2-5; V gene: TRBV6-5; CDR3 protein: ASSYGVTPQETQY
J gene: TRBJ2-7; V gene: TRBV4-1; CDR3 protein: ASSQVGTGGPGEQY
J gene: TRBJ1-6; V gene: TRBV4-1; CDR3 protein: ASSQEDTRYNSPLH
J gene: TRBJ1-2; V gene: TRBV4-1; CDR3 protein: ASSQDNSLYGYT
J gene: TRBJ2-7; V gene: TRBV7-8; CDR3 protein: ASSDRGNYEQY
J gene: TRBJ1-1; V gene: TRBV28; CDR3 protein: ASSSPDRGNTEAF
J gene: TRBJ2-5; V gene: TRBV7-9; CDR3 protein: ASSFPHAGPLYDTETQY
J gene: TRBJ1-2; V gene: TRBV9; CDR3 protein: ASSVAISGNSGYT
J gene: TRBJ1-2; V gene: TRBV4-1; CDR3 protein: ASSQDRGVNYGYT
J gene: TRBJ2-1; V gene: TRBV28; CDR3 protein: ASRGLAGAWGEQF
J gene: TRBJ1-6; V gene: TRBV5-1; CDR3 protein: ASSLVIRASYNSPLH
J gene: TRBJ2-1; V gene: TRBV6-5; CDR3 protein: ASSYEAGGPYNEQF
J gene: TRBJ2-3; V gene: TRBV28; CDR3 protein: ASTSYLTDTQY
J gene: TRBJ2-5; V gene: TRBV18; CDR3 protein: ASSPSSGGQETQY
J gene: TRBJ1-1; V gene: TRBV5-5; CDR3 protein: ASSFQGNTEAF
J gene: TRBJ2-3; V gene: TRBV13; CDR3 protein: ASSVTGIRTDTQY
J gene: TRBJ2-7; V gene: TRBV27; CDR3 protein: ASSFQQGSYEQY
J gene: TRBJ2-2; V gene: TRBV6-5; CDR3 protein: ASSFYGGELF
J gene: TRBJ2-7; V gene: TRBV7-9; CDR3 protein: ASSLGEGQTAYEQY
J gene: TRBJ2-1; V gene: TRBV4-3; CDR3 protein: ASSQDRGPLNEQF
J gene: TRBJ2-1; V gene: TRBV7-9; CDR3 protein: ASSLVSYNEQF
J gene: TRBJ1-2; V gene: TRBV28; CDR3 protein: ASSLDRDYGYT
J gene: TRBJ2-5; V gene: TRBV28; CDR3 protein: ASSEGPETQY
J gene: TRBJ1-5; V gene: TRBV4-1; CDR3 protein: ASSQGQVVGEPQH
J gene: TRBJ1-5; V gene: TRBV28; CDR3 protein: ASSSQESGTGGYQPQH
J gene: TRBJ2-3; V gene: TRBV29-1; CDR3 protein: SVEDFGTGEEDTQY
J gene: TRBJ2-1; V gene: TRBV27; CDR3 protein: ASSPQTSGGNNEQF
J gene: TRBJ1-2; V gene: TRBV27; CDR3 protein: ASIPNRANV
J gene: TRBJ1-6; V gene: TRBV27; CDR3 protein: ASSSPRGSYNSPLH
J gene: TRBJ2-7; V gene: TRBV6-5; CDR3 protein: ASSYSRQGGHEQY
J gene: TRBJ2-3; V gene: TRBV28; CDR3 protein: ASSLRPRMLDTQY
J gene: TRBJ2-7; V gene: TRBV9; CDR3 protein: ASSAGTSGYEQY
J gene: TRBJ1-4; V gene: TRBV13; CDR3 protein: ASSPPAEEKLF
J gene: TRBJ2-7; V gene: TRBV10-1; CDR3 protein: ASSESGVGYEQY
J gene: TRBJ2-7; V gene: TRBV28; CDR3 protein: ASSDYEQY
J gene: TRBJ1-1; V gene: TRBV4-1; CDR3 protein: ASSPLTGEAF
J gene: TRBJ2-1; V gene: TRBV29-1; CDR3 protein: SVGGATYNEQF